These 25 T cell receptor beta chains originate from one sample sequenced in a study of post-analysis software for immune sequencing data. Researchers reported that TCR beta cDNA libraries carried unique molecular identifiers. Via MiXCR, TCRdb re-called the PCR reads, giving one row per CDR3 protein. In the table there are under 650,000 distinct CDR3 sequences, 44% of which are singletons. Antigens of these TCRs are unknown. Study-level findings and limits: When patients were compared with controls, about 5 TRBV segments were more frequent, TRBV5-6, TRBV5-1 and TRBV20-1 among them.

The material sequenced was blood. These receptors all come from a girl between 10 and 17 years old with multiple sclerosis.

The chain has TRBV7-8 and TRBJ1-1, with D hard to call. Germline assignment: CDR1 SGHVS and CDR2 FQNEAQ. The CDR3 runs 14 residues. Trimming left V 5 bases short and J 8 bases short, with 18 bases between. The CDR3, as DNA: TGTGCCAGCAGCCTCTACACCGCACAGCTAGAAGCTTTCTTT. This translates into CASSLYTAQLEAFF.

This clonotype came up a few times. The rearrangement links TRBV4-2 to TRBJ1-5, with a tentative D call TRBD1 (6 bases). The CDR3 length is 13 residues. The ends were cut back, 1 base at V and 7 bases at J, with 8 bases in the middle. Germline V gene lookup returns CDR1 LGHNA and CDR2 YNFKEQ. CDR3 in amino acids: CASSQVRGQPQHF. As DNA, the CDR3 is TGTGCCAGCAGCCAAGTTAGGGGGCAGCCCCAGCATTTT.

The rearrangement links TRBV7-2 to TRBJ2-5; no clear D gene. Trimming pared 5 bases from V and 7 bases from J, leaving 20 bases between. The germline gives CDR1 SGHTA, CDR2 FQGNSA. The CDR3 runs to 15 residues. CDR3 protein: CTSSLVVADPGTQYF. As DNA, the CDR3 is TGTACCAGCAGCCTAGTCGTGGCGGACCCCGGGACCCAGTACTTC.

This clonotype was seen a handful of times. This sequence joins TRBV7-2 and TRBJ2-2; 11 nucleotides align to TRBD2. Trimming removed 4 bases from V and 7 bases from J; junction bases left unmatched: 11. The CDR3 covers 17 residues. Germline V gives CDR1 SGHTA, CDR2 FQGNSA. CDR3 DNA: TGTGCCAGCAGCTCGATGTGGCTAGCGGGAGGAGGCGGGGAGCTGTTTTTT. Encoded protein: CASSSMWLAGGGGELFF.

This clonotype has more than one count but fewer than ten. V usage is TRBV12-3 or TRBV12-4 and J usage is TRBJ2-3, with 13 bases aligning to TRBD2. V trimming: 6 bases; J trimming: 1 base; junction bases outside the gene matches: 13. The CDR3 length is 19 residues. The CDR3 region is CASRQRTSGRLRGTDTQYF. CDR3 sequence (DNA): TGTGCCAGCAGGCAGCGGACTAGCGGGAGATTACGAGGCACAGATACGCAGTATTTT.

This clonotype was observed a handful of times. The genes are TRBV7-3 and TRBJ2-3, with 8 bases lining up with TRBD2. The CDR3 has 14 residues. Germline V CDR1 and CDR2: SGHTA, FQGTGA. V lost 6 bases to trimming and J lost 1 base; unmatched junction nucleotides: 3. CDR3 DNA: TGTGCCAGCAGGCGGGGGGCGGGCACAGATACGCAGTATTTT. It specifies CASRRGAGTDTQYF.

The rearrangement joins TRBV12-3 or TRBV12-4 to TRBJ1-1, with a weak D call TRBD1 (5 bases). Trimming removed 2 bases at V and 0 bases at J, with 7 bases between. The CDR3 extends over 14 amino acids. DNA for the CDR3: TGTGCCAGCAGTTTATCAGGGATGAACACTGAAGCTTTCTTT. Its protein is CASSLSGMNTEAFF.

This clonotype has only one observation. The chain recombines TRBV3-1 with TRBJ1-1, with TRBD1 matching over 8 bases. V gave up 3 bases and J gave up 1 base; unmatched junction bases: 7. CDR3 size: 16 residues. Germline CDR1 and CDR2: LGHDT and YNNKEL (reference sequence). Here the CDR3 DNA reads TGTGCCAGCAGCCACAACAGGGGGGGAAGGAACACTGAAGCTTTCTTT. It translates to CASSHNRGGRNTEAFF.

As regards this clonotype: A much larger clone lies a single base off, so this may be a read error. The chain carries TRBV4-1 and TRBJ2-1, with a weak D call TRBD2 (5 bases). Matching the DNA end better, TRBJ2-7 makes the J call doubtful. CDR1 is MGHRA and CDR2 is YSYEKL in the germline V gene. CDR3 length: 15 amino acids. CDR3 nucleotide sequence: TGCGCCAGCAGCCAAGACAGCGGACCCTACAATGAGCAGTACTTC. Translating it yields CASSQDSGPYNEQYF.

This clonotype turned up a few times. V gene TRBV12-3 or TRBV12-4 combines with J gene TRBJ1-6, with 12 bases aligning to TRBD1. The CDR3 sequence is 19 residues long. The V and J ends lost 4 bases and 4 bases, in that order; junction bases with no gene match: 11. The CDR3 region has the DNA TGTGCCAGCAGTTCTCTTAAGGGACAGGGGGCAGATTATAATTCACCCCTCCACTTT. It encodes CASSSLKGQGADYNSPLHF.

V and J are TRBV6-5 and TRBJ2-7; TRBD2 aligns across 8 bases. The CDR3 loop spans 15 amino acids. Per germline, CDR1 MNHEY and CDR2 SVGAGI. With V trimmed by 0 bases and J by 3 bases, 4 bases remained unmatched. This CDR3 reads CASSYSLAGGYEQYF. The CDR3 coding sequence is TGTGCCAGCAGTTACTCTCTAGCGGGTGGCTACGAGCAGTACTTC.

Comment on this clonotype: One end of the junction is discordant with germline, which a read error may explain. This rearrangement joins TRBV5-1 to TRBJ1-2; D unresolved. Germline lookup yields CDR1 SGHRS and CDR2 YFSETQ. The CDR3 covers 15 residues. The CDR3 loop reads CASSLDAGANCGYTF. The CDR3 nucleotides read TGCGCCAGCAGCTTGGATGCAGGCGCTAACTGTGGCTACACCTTC.

This chain connects TRBV20-1 to TRBJ2-7, with 7 positions matching TRBD1. Trimming cost V 4 bases and J 0 bases; bases outside gene matches: 6. Germline values: CDR1 DFQATT, CDR2 SNEGSKA (reference sequence). This CDR3 contains 14 residues. The CDR3 region has the DNA TGCAGTGCTATGAGGGGGCGCCGCTCCTACGAGCAGTACTTC. As protein: CSAMRGRRSYEQYF.

The chain combines TRBV13 with TRBJ2-5; 8 bases map to TRBD2. Germline CDR1 reads PRHDT; CDR2 reads FYEKMQ (reference sequence). The CDR3 sequence is 15 residues long. The junction had 7 bases not matched to a gene; V was cut back by 7 bases and J by 0 bases. As DNA, the CDR3 is TGTGCCAGCACAAGCGGGAGATTTTACCAAGAGACCCAGTACTTC. Protein sequence: CASTSGRFYQETQYF.

The chain carries TRBV12-3 or TRBV12-4 and TRBJ2-7; 8 nucleotides match TRBD2. The V segment lost 3 bases and the J segment 3 bases; nucleotides outside the gene matches: 4. The CDR3 has 14 amino acids. The CDR3 loop reads CASSFGGALYEQYF. Written as DNA, the CDR3 is TGTGCCAGCAGTTTCGGGGGGGCGCTCTACGAGCAGTACTTC.

In this sample, this clonotype turned up a few times. The chain uses TRBV4-1 and TRBJ2-5, with 8 bases fitting TRBD1. CDR1 MGHRA and CDR2 YSYEKL come from the germline V gene. The trim removed 5 bases at V and 0 bases at J, leaving 8 bases unmatched. The CDR3 covers 16 residues. The CDR3 is CASSDPLQGDQETQYF. The CDR3 nucleotides are TGCGCCAGCAGCGACCCGTTACAGGGGGACCAAGAGACCCAGTACTTC.

This clonotype was picked up a small number of times. CDR3: CASSLELASHNEQFF. DNA of the CDR3: TGTGCCAGCAGCTTAGAATTGGCTAGCCACAATGAGCAGTTCTTC. The chain combines TRBV7-6 with TRBJ2-1, with a possible D match to TRBD2 (5 bases). Germline CDR1 SGHVS, CDR2 FNYEAQ. V gave up 1 base and J gave up 5 bases, with 12 bases separating them. The CDR3 is 15 amino acids.

This clonotype was detected many times. The CDR3 is CASSLTGDSYEQYF. CDR3 DNA sequence: TGTGCCAGCAGCTTAACAGGGGACAGCTACGAGCAGTACTTC. V and J are TRBV7-3 and TRBJ2-7, with 7 bases identical to TRBD1. This CDR3 comprises 14 residues. The germline V gene encodes CDR1 SGHTA and CDR2 FQGTGA. With 0 bases clipped from V and 3 bases from J, the junction kept 2 bases outside the gene matches.

This clonotype was observed a single time. The rearrangement uses TRBV10-3 and TRBJ1-6, with TRBD1 matching 8 bases. V gave up 9 bases and J gave up 8 bases; unmatched junction bases: 6. Germline CDR1 and CDR2: ENHRY and SYGVKD. The CDR3 is 13 amino acids. Written as DNA, the CDR3 is TGTGCCATGTCCTCACAGGGGGATTCACCCCTCCACTTT. Amino acid sequence: CAMSSQGDSPLHF.

The V call is TRBV20-1, the J call TRBJ2-1; D is undetermined. The CDR3 extends over 13 amino acids. The V end was cut by 0 bases, the J end by 3 bases, with 6 bases between. Germline V gene data show CDR1 as DFQATT and CDR2 as SNEGSKA (reference sequence). CDR3 sequence: CSAREANYNEQFF. CDR3 DNA: TGCAGTGCTAGAGAGGCCAACTACAATGAGCAGTTCTTC.

This clonotype occurred a few times. The chain carries TRBV2 and TRBJ2-7; no clear D gene. CDR1 SNHLY and CDR2 FYNNEI come from the germline V gene. The CDR3 totals 12 residues. Deletions cut 7 bases from V and 2 bases from J, with 9 bases between. CDR3 in amino acids: CASNTYTYEQYF. In DNA, the CDR3 is TGTGCCAGCAACACTTATACCTACGAGCAGTACTTC. Complete variable domain (other parts from reference TRBV2 and TRBJ2-7): EPEVTQTPSHQVTQMGQEVILRCVPISNHLYFYWYRQILGQKVEFLVSFYNNEISEKSEIFDDQFSVERPDGSNFTLKIRSTKLEDSAMYFCASNTYTYEQYFGPGTRLTVT.

A few counts support this clonotype. This chain joins TRBV6-6 and TRBJ1-1, with D possibly TRBD1 on 5 matching bases. V was cut by 2 bases and J by 4 bases, with 14 bases left in between. Germline V gene lookup returns CDR1 MNHNY and CDR2 SVGAGI (reference sequence). The CDR3 loop spans 15 amino acids. The CDR3 DNA is TGTGCCAGCAGTTACACAGCACTCAGGGTCACTGAAGCTTTCTTT. It is translated as CASSYTALRVTEAFF.

Notes on this clonotype: A read error is possible here, since a much larger clone lies one base away. V is TRBV12-3 or TRBV12-4 and J is TRBJ2-1; 8 positions match TRBD1. The junction had 16 bases not matched to a gene; V was cut back by 10 bases and J by 8 bases. The CDR3 is 15 residues long. CDR3 in amino acids: CAISLLQGALDEQFF. Here the CDR3 DNA reads TGTGCCATCAGCCTCCTTCAGGGGGCCTTGGATGAGCAGTTCTTC.

The genes are TRBV14 and TRBJ1-1; weak D call: TRBD1 (5 bases). CDR1 and CDR2 (germline): SGHDN, FVKESK. The CDR3 extends over 15 amino acids. The V gene lost 4 bases and the J gene lost 7 bases, with 19 bases spanning the gap. The CDR3 DNA sequence: TGTGCCAGCAGCCTCCGAGTCCGGGCGGGGGGTGAAGCTTTCTTT. It yields the protein CASSLRVRAGGEAFF.

This chain connects TRBV5-5 to TRBJ1-2, with D perhaps matching TRBD1 (6 bases). This CDR3 is 14 amino acids long. The V gene's germline CDR1 is SGHKS and CDR2 YYEKEE (reference sequence). Trimming took off 0 bases at V and 8 bases at J, with 14 bases between the two ends. The chain's CDR3 is CASSLEAGVGGYTF. The CDR3 bases are TGTGCCAGCAGCTTGGAAGCAGGGGTAGGCGGCTACACCTTC.